The 7 T cell receptor beta chains below were found in one sample sequenced in a study of Graves' ophthalmopathy and Graves' hyperthyroidism. TCR beta CDR3 amplification used RNA transcripts. A first-round RT-PCR used HTBI primers, followed by a second-round multiplex PCR. TCRdb called the multiplex PCR reads again in MiXCR, with one record for every CDR3 protein. Altogether under 400,000 distinct CDR3 sequences are present, under 20% being singletons, with the ten largest covering over 9%. The specimen sequenced was peripheral blood. These receptors all come from an adult man with Graves' ophthalmopathy.

This clonotype was counted many times. The CDR3 region has the DNA TGCGCCAGCAGCTTGGACGGACAGGGGGCCTACGAGCAGTACTTC. Protein sequence: CASSLDGQGAYEQYF. The rearrangement joins TRBV5-1 to TRBJ2-7; 10 positions match TRBD1. CDR1 is SGHRS, CDR2 YFSETQ, per germline. The CDR3 extends over 15 amino acids. The junction had 2 bases not matched to a gene; V was cut back by 0 bases and J by 2 bases.

This clonotype was counted only a few times. The CDR3: CASSPQGQPGREQYF. Written as DNA, the CDR3 is TGTGCCAGCTCACCACAGGGACAGCCCGGCAGAGAGCAGTACTTC. The chain couples TRBV18 to TRBJ2-7, with 7 bases matching TRBD1. The CDR3 contains 15 residues. The V gene's germline CDR1 is KGHSH and CDR2 LQKENI. With 1 base clipped from V and 7 bases from J, the junction kept 10 bases outside the gene matches.

This clonotype was counted at least ten times. The chain uses TRBV4-1 and TRBJ1-6; the D gene is possibly TRBD1 (6 bases). The V end lost 1 base, the J end lost 9 bases, and 16 bases lay between the germline ends. The germline V gene encodes CDR1 MGHRA and CDR2 YSYEKL. CDR3 length: 16 residues. The CDR3 region has the DNA TGCGCCAGCAGCCAAGGCGGGGGCGGGCATGGTTCACCCCTCCACTTT. This translates into CASSQGGGGHGSPLHF.

This clonotype was seen many times. J is TRBJ2-7 and V is TRBV13; TRBD1 might be the D (5 bases). CDR1 and CDR2 from the germline V gene are PRHDT and FYEKMQ (reference sequence). The CDR3 runs 16 residues. Trimming shortened V by 5 bases and J by 4 bases, and 21 bases separated the two germline ends. CDR3 protein: CASSQHRQPMGYEQYF. CDR3 bases: TGTGCCAGCAGCCAGCATCGACAGCCTATGGGATACGAGCAGTACTTC.

This clonotype was seen repeatedly, ten times or more. The chain couples TRBV29-1 to TRBJ1-1, with a possible D match to TRBD1 (6 bases). Trimming removed 6 bases from V and 4 bases from J, with 12 bases in between. The CDR3 has 12 amino acids. CDR1 and CDR2 from the germline V gene are SQVTM and ANQGSEA. The CDR3 DNA follows: TGCAGCGTGACGACAGGTTCCACTGAAGCTTTCTTT. Amino acids: CSVTTGSTEAFF. The full variable domain, with the rest looked up from reference TRBV29-1 and TRBJ1-1, is SAVISQKPSRDICQRGTSLTIQCQVDSQVTMMFWYRQQPGQSLTLIATANQGSEATYESGFVIDKFPISRPNLTFSTLTVSNMSPEDSSIYLCSVTTGSTEAFFGQGTRLTVV.

There are many counts of this clonotype. The DNA for the CDR3 is TGTGCCAGTAGCCCCCAGCCGACTAGTTCCTACGAGCAGTACTTC. Its translation is CASSPQPTSSYEQYF. The genes are TRBV19 and TRBJ2-7, with D possibly matching TRBD2 (6 bases). With 6 bases removed from V and 1 base from J, the gap between germline ends came to 16 bases. The CDR3 covers 15 residues. Germline lookup yields CDR1 LNHDA and CDR2 SQIVND (reference sequence).

This clonotype has a count of ten or more. The rearrangement uses TRBV7-6 and TRBJ1-1; 9 bases line up with TRBD1. This CDR3 comprises 15 residues. CDR1 SGHVS and CDR2 FNYEAQ come from the germline V gene. V dropped 5 bases and J dropped 4; count of bases not matched to a gene: 8. The CDR3 loop is CASSANRQGGTEAFF. The CDR3 region has the DNA TGTGCCAGCAGCGCCAACCGACAGGGGGGCACTGAAGCTTTCTTT.